Below are 16 T cell receptor beta chains sequenced from a single sample in a study of cytomegalovirus exposure and HLA in healthy donors. A multiplex PCR was run with 60 Vbeta primers and 13 Jbeta primers. Clones were sequenced by immunoSEQ multiplex PCR, and TCRdb holds only the in-frame ones, with some missing. The sample records about 140,000 clones, 75% being singletons. The sample taken for sequencing was PBMCs. These receptor sequences come from a man aged 35 to 55 in good health and CMV-seronegative.

Here the CDR3 DNA reads TGTGCCAGCAGCACCCAACTTGACACCTCAGATCAGCCCCAGCATTTT. It yields the protein CASSTQLDTSDQPQHF. The chain has TRBV5-8 and TRBJ1-5; the D is unclear. Germline lookup yields CDR1 SGHTS and CDR2 YDEGEE. The CDR3 length is 16 residues. V dropped 4 bases and J dropped 5 bases, with 19 bases sitting between them.

This clone showed up just once. V gene TRBV2 combines with J gene TRBJ2-7; D is ambiguous. This CDR3 contains 13 residues. Germline V gene data show CDR1 as SNHLY and CDR2 as FYNNEI. V lost 5 bases, J lost 3 bases, and 11 bases lay in between. The CDR3 region is CASSKRQYYEQYF. The CDR3, as DNA: TGTGCCAGCAGTAAACGTCAGTACTACGAGCAGTACTTC.

This rearrangement joins TRBV4-3 to TRBJ2-7; 7 bases are a match to TRBD1. Unmatched junction bases numbered 10, after V lost 0 bases and J lost 8 bases. This CDR3 has 15 residues. The germline V gene encodes CDR1 LGHNA and CDR2 YSLEER. The CDR3 loop reads CASSQDYPDRVKQYF. The DNA for the CDR3 is TGCGCCAGCAGCCAAGACTACCCCGACAGGGTAAAGCAGTACTTC.

This clone showed up just a few times. The chain joins TRBV5-6 to TRBJ1-2; 7 bases map to TRBD1. With V trimmed by 2 bases and J by 6 bases, 7 bases remained unmatched. This CDR3 comprises 14 residues. Germline V gene data show CDR1 as SGHDT and CDR2 as YYEEEE. This CDR3 is CASSFQGVPHGYTF. In DNA, the CDR3 is TGTGCCAGCAGCTTTCAGGGGGTCCCTCATGGCTACACCTTC. The variable domain in full, with the rest retrieved from reference TRBV5-6 and TRBJ1-2, is DAGVTQSPTHLIKTRGQQVTLRCSPKSGHDTVSWYQQALGQGPQFIFQYYEEEERQRGNFPDRFSGHQFPNYSSELNVNALLLGDSALYLCASSFQGVPHGYTFGSGTRLTVV.

This chain joins TRBV5-1 and TRBJ2-7; TRBD2 agrees at 8 bases. With V trimmed by 0 bases and J by 6 bases, 14 bases remained unmatched. The CDR3 extends over 17 amino acids. Germline CDR1 and CDR2: SGHRS and YFSETQ. The DNA for the CDR3 is TGCGCCAGCAGCTTGGCAATACTAGCGGCCCCCTCCATCGAGCAGTACTTC. Amino acids: CASSLAILAAPSIEQYF. Variable domain in full (rest from reference TRBV5-1 and TRBJ2-7): KAGVTQTPRYLIKTRGQQVTLSCSPISGHRSVSWYQQTPGQGLQFLFEYFSETQRNKGNFPGRFSGRQFSNSRSEMNVSTLELGDSALYLCASSLAILAAPSIEQYFGPGTRLTVT.

The genes are TRBV30 and TRBJ1-1, with D uncertain. The length of the CDR3 is 13 residues. The V and J ends lost 2 bases and 0 bases respectively, with 7 bases between them. Germline V lookup: CDR1 GTSNPN, CDR2 SVGIG (reference sequence). CDR3 nucleotides: TGTGCCTGGAGTTTTCTTGTGAACACTGAAGCTTTCTTT. As protein: CAWSFLVNTEAFF.

The V call is TRBV19, the J call TRBJ1-1; no reliable D call. The germline V and J ends were trimmed by 5 bases and 2 bases, with 12 bases remaining between them. The CDR3 has 14 residues. Looked up from germline, CDR1 is LNHDA and CDR2 is SQIVND (reference sequence). The CDR3 loop is CASSRLEYNTEAFF. The DNA for the CDR3 is TGTGCCAGTAGTCGTTTAGAATACAACACTGAAGCTTTCTTT.

CDR3 coding DNA: TGTGCCAGCAGTTACTCGATTGTGGCCTCAACTAGCTACACCTTC. Protein: CASSYSIVASTSYTF. The rearrangement uses TRBV6-5 and TRBJ1-2; D not resolved. The V gene's germline CDR1 is MNHEY and CDR2 SVGAGI. The CDR3 contains 15 residues. V lost 0 bases and J 9 bases, leaving 17 bases between the germline ends.

The CDR3 loop is CASSGLGGDWETQYF. CDR3 nucleotides: TGTGCCAGCAGTGGGTTAGGGGGGGATTGGGAGACCCAGTACTTC. V gene TRBV25-1 combines with J gene TRBJ2-5; possibly TRBD2 for D (7 bases). Germline-derived CDR1 and CDR2 are MGHDK and SYGVNS. V was clipped by 4 bases and J by 5 bases, with 17 bases between them. CDR3 size: 15 residues.

J is TRBJ1-2 and V is TRBV4-1, with 7 bases that match TRBD1. Germline values: CDR1 MGHRA, CDR2 YSYEKL. The V gene end was trimmed by 3 bases and the J gene end by 6 bases; junction bases not matched to a gene: 10. The CDR3 has 15 residues. Here the CDR3 reads CASSQEKGQIDGYTF. The CDR3 DNA reads as TGCGCCAGCAGCCAGGAAAAGGGACAGATCGATGGCTACACCTTC.

J is TRBJ1-2 and V is TRBV6-5, with a possible D match to TRBD1 (6 bases). CDR1 is MNHEY, CDR2 SVGAGI, per germline. V was pared by 6 bases and J by 3 bases, with 11 bases between. There are 13 residues in the CDR3. The CDR3 spells CASSRGSDYGYTF. Here the CDR3 DNA reads TGTGCCAGCAGCAGGGGTTCGGACTATGGCTACACCTTC.

Regarding this clone: Other nucleotide sequences from this sample produce the same CDR3. V usage is TRBV25-1 and J usage is TRBJ1-2; 10 positions agree with TRBD1. CDR3 length: 15 amino acids. Per the germline V gene, CDR1 is MGHDK and CDR2 is SYGVNS. V lost 3 bases, J lost 5 bases, and 6 bases stayed unmatched. In DNA form, the CDR3 reads TGTGCCAGCAGTGATCCTGGACAGGGGGTATATGGCTACACCTTC. Translated, it gives CASSDPGQGVYGYTF.

This clone was seen a single time. This chain links TRBV7-8 with TRBJ1-4; TRBD1 might be the D (5 bases). Germline-derived CDR1 and CDR2 are SGHVS and FQNEAQ. The CDR3 consists of 16 residues. V gave up 5 bases and J gave up 8 bases, with 21 bases separating them. The CDR3 region has the DNA TGTGCCAGCAGCCGACAAATTCTGCAGGGCTTAGAAAAACTGTTTTTT. This translates into CASSRQILQGLEKLFF.

This clone was seen a single time. One end of the junction varies from germline; a read error may be responsible. The genes are TRBV19 and TRBJ2-3; TRBD1 matches 8 bases. The CDR3 has 15 residues. Germline CDR1 is LNHDA and CDR2 is SQIVND (reference sequence). CDR3 amino acids: CASGRQGPGTGTQYF. CDR3 in DNA: TGTGCCAGTGGGAGACAGGGACCGGGGACAGGTACGCAGTATTTT.

The rearrangement links TRBV2 to TRBJ1-1; TRBD1 matches 7 bases. The V gene's germline CDR1 is SNHLY and CDR2 FYNNEI. The ends lost 5 bases at V and 4 bases at J; junction bases unmatched: 7. The CDR3 spans 14 residues. The CDR3 DNA reads TGTGCCAGCAGTATTACAGGGGCCAGCACTGAAGCTTTCTTT. Protein sequence: CASSITGASTEAFF. Full variable domain (outside the CDR3, taken from reference TRBV2 and TRBJ1-1): EPEVTQTPSHQVTQMGQEVILRCVPISNHLYFYWYRQILGQKVEFLVSFYNNEISEKSEIFDDQFSVERPDGSNFTLKIRSTKLEDSAMYFCASSITGASTEAFFGQGTRLTVV.

The sample holds one count of this clone. The rearrangement uses TRBV27 and TRBJ1-2; 7 bases match TRBD1. This CDR3 spans 14 amino acids. The junction had 5 bases not matched to a gene; V was cut back by 3 bases and J by 4 bases. CDR1 MNHEY and CDR2 SMNVEV come from the germline V gene (reference sequence). CDR3 coding DNA: TGTGCCAGCAGTTTCGGGCGGGACAGCTATGGCTACACCTTC. Its protein is CASSFGRDSYGYTF.